This T cell receptor beta chain was identified during a study of shared clonotypes between healthy human individuals. The naive CD8 fraction comprised CD45RO-negative cells positively selected for CCR7 and excluded terminally differentiated effector memory CD45RA+ cells. A deep-level run was used for the assay. For every subset, genomic DNA was evenly distributed across several immunoSEQ plates. Assay: immunoSEQ multiplex PCR; the TCRdb copy retains only in-frame clones and omits some. Of approximately 600,000 clones detected, approximately 96% appear once; the ten largest clones hold about 0.11%. The sequencing sample was made of naive CD8+ T cells sorted from blood. The receptor was derived from a woman between 25 and 40 years old in good health.

In nucleotides, the CDR3 is TGCGCCAGCAGCTTGGAGGCGGGAGCAATCAACGAGCAGTACTTC. Its translation: CASSLEAGAINEQYF. The chain couples TRBV5-1 to TRBJ2-7; 7 nucleotides line up with TRBD2. CDR3 size: 15 residues. V dropped 0 bases and J dropped 5; count of bases not matched to a gene: 8. Looked up from germline, CDR1 is SGHRS and CDR2 is YFSETQ. The entire variable domain, with the rest obtained from reference TRBV5-1 and TRBJ2-7, is as follows: KAGVTQTPRYLIKTRGQQVTLSCSPISGHRSVSWYQQTPGQGLQFLFEYFSETQRNKGNFPGRFSGRQFSNSRSEMNVSTLELGDSALYLCASSLEAGAINEQYFGPGTRLTVT.